The rows below give T cell receptor beta chains drawn from one sample of a study of blood T cell repertoires in COVID-19. TCRdb's copy holds only in-frame clones and misses some; the assay was immunoSEQ multiplex PCR. The sample has tens of thousands of clones, 88% seen once. Sequencing was done on a sample of peripheral blood. The receptors originated from a woman in her forties or fifties with active or convalescent COVID-19. CDR3s include the opening cysteine and the closing phenylalanine or tryptophan. Fields, in order: J gene, V gene, D gene, clone size, CDR3 DNA, CDR3 protein. D genes are given only for firm matches. Clone size, where shown, is once, few, many, or a class for clones that have expanded.

>TRBJ1-2|TRBV3-1/TRBV3-2|NA|NA
TGTGCCAGCAGCCGTAGAGGATGGGATGGCTACACCTTC
CASSRRGWDGYTF
>TRBJ2-5|TRBV5-4|TRBD1|NA
TGTGCCAGCAGCCAACCCGGACAGGGGGGATTGGGAGAGACCCAGTACTTC
CASSQPGQGGLGETQYF
>TRBJ2-3|TRBV24-1|NA|NA
TGTGCCACCAGTGACAGGGAGGGCACAGATACGCAGTATTTT
CATSDREGTDTQYF
>TRBJ1-2|TRBV30|NA|NA
TGTGCCTGGAGTCCAGGTACTAACTATGGCTACACCTTC
CAWSPGTNYGYTF
>TRBJ1-3|TRBV6-1|NA|once
TGTGCCAGCAGTGAAGAAACAGGCGTCCGAGGAGGAAACACCATATATTTT
CASSEETGVRGGNTIYF
>TRBJ2-7|TRBV18|TRBD2|NA
TGTGCCAGCTCACCTGCCGGGACTAGCAGCTACGAGCAGTACTTC
CASSPAGTSSYEQYF
>TRBJ1-1|TRBV5-1|NA|few
TGCGCCAGCAATACGGGGGGCCCGAGGAACACTGAAGCTTTCTTT
CASNTGGPRNTEAFF
>TRBJ2-1|TRBV5-1|TRBD2|NA
TGCGCCAGCAGGACTAGCGGGAGGGCCGGGGGTGAGCAGTTCTTC
CASRTSGRAGGEQFF
>TRBJ2-1|TRBV4-1|NA|NA
TGCGCCAGCAGCCAAGATCGGACTTCACTAGACAATGAGCAGTTCTTC
CASSQDRTSLDNEQFF
>TRBJ1-1|TRBV7-6|NA|NA
TGTGCCAGCAGCTTATACCCGGACACTGAAGCTTTCTTT
CASSLYPDTEAFF
>TRBJ2-2|TRBV4-1|TRBD1|NA
TGCGCCAGCAGCCTCCAGGGGGCCGGAAACACCGGGGAGCTGTTTTTT
CASSLQGAGNTGELFF
>TRBJ2-7|TRBV6-6|TRBD1|once
TGTGCCAGCAGTTACTCTGGGGACAGAACATACGAGCAGTACTTC
CASSYSGDRTYEQYF
>TRBJ2-3|TRBV11-3|TRBD2|few
TGTGCCAGCAGCTTAGTGAGCGGGAGTCCCACAGATACGCAGTATTTT
CASSLVSGSPTDTQYF
>TRBJ2-4|TRBV11-2|TRBD1|NA
TGTGCCAGCAGCTTAGAGGGGCAGGGGGCGATATACATTCAGTACTTC
CASSLEGQGAIYIQYF
>TRBJ1-1|TRBV5-1|NA|NA
TGCGCCAGCAGCTTGGCTACGGTGATGAACACTGAAGCTTTCTTT
CASSLATVMNTEAFF
>TRBJ2-7|TRBV7-6|TRBD2|NA
TGTGCCAGCAGCCCGGTAGCGGGAGTCACCCCCTACGAGCAGTACTTC
CASSPVAGVTPYEQYF
>TRBJ2-7|TRBV3-1/TRBV3-2|TRBD2|NA
TGTGCCAGCAGCCAAGATGGGCTAGCGGGGGACCACCCGGAGGACGAGCAGTACTTC
CASSQDGLAGDHPEDEQYF
>TRBJ2-7|TRBV29-1|TRBD2|NA
TGCAGCGTTGATACTAGCGGGAGGGCCGGTGTATACGAGCAGTACTTC
CSVDTSGRAGVYEQYF
>TRBJ1-2|TRBV12-3/TRBV12-4|NA|NA
TGTGCCAGCACCTCCTCCTACTATGGCTACACCTTC
CASTSSYYGYTF
>TRBJ2-3|TRBV4-2|NA|NA
TGTGCCAGCAGCGTGCGGAGCGCAGATACGCAGTATTTT
CASSVRSADTQYF
>TRBJ2-1|TRBV15|NA|NA
TGTGCCACCAGCAGTGACGACAGCGAACCCTACAATGAGCAGTTCTTC
CATSSDDSEPYNEQFF
>TRBJ1-1|TRBV3-1/TRBV3-2|TRBD1|NA
TGTGCCAGCAGCCTTCGGGACAGGGGCACTGAAGCTTTCTTT
CASSLRDRGTEAFF
>TRBJ2-7|TRBV11-1|NA|NA
TGTGCCAGCAGCTTAAGAGATTACTCCTACGAGCAGTACTTC
CASSLRDYSYEQYF
>TRBJ2-1|TRBV4-1|TRBD2|NA
TGCGCCAGCAGCCAAGACTGGCTAGCGGTGATAACCGAGCAGTTCTTC
CASSQDWLAVITEQFF
>TRBJ2-1|TRBV27|TRBD1|NA
TGTGCCAGCAGTTTGGGGGGACAGGGGGCCTATGAGCAGTTCTTC
CASSLGGQGAYEQFF
>TRBJ2-3|TRBV21-1|NA|NA
TGTGCCAGCAGCAAATTTGACAGGGGAGGCACAGATACGCAGTATTTT
CASSKFDRGGTDTQYF
>TRBJ1-3|TRBV28|NA|medium-sized
TGTGCCAGCAGTTATGCAGGGCTTACCTTCTCTGGAAACACCATATATTTT
CASSYAGLTFSGNTIYF
>TRBJ2-1|TRBV29-1|NA|NA
TGCAGCGTTGAACGTGTGAATGAGCAGTTCTTC
CSVERVNEQFF